The entry that follows covers one TCR beta chain sequence. Its antigen target is currently unknown. The input lacks base qualities; no much larger clone sits a single base away. The data were obtained in a study of blood T cell repertoires in COVID-19 (dated by TCRdb to 2019 to 2021). About the investigation overall: Collaborator samples came from the United States, Italy and Spain and covered acute and convalescent phases of COVID-19. The prospective study material was composed of cDNA or gDNA derived from T cells, B-cell-depleted T cells, or PBMCs. The dataset comprised deeply sampled blood TCRbeta repertoires from subjects exposed to, actively infected with, or recovered from COVID-19. The repertoires were released in a freely available public database meant as a resource for research on the immune response to SARS-CoV-2. The samples were drawn from the first 160 participants of the ongoing ImmuneRACE study and from 1,200 or so subjects provided by 6 global collaborators. The sample metadata nearly always contained a de-identified subject ID, COVID-19 status, age in years and sex. HLA class I and class II types, where available, came from metadata supplied by the sample provider rather than from assay-based typing.

The immunoSEQ Assay, a bias-controlled multiplex PCR, was used to amplify TCRbeta CDR3 regions from genomic DNA. Per the original workflow: Nucleated cell counts per sample were estimated from amplification of reference gene primers within the assay. To quantify the absolute abundance of each unique TCRbeta CDR3 rearrangement, sequence reads were collapsed and filtered. Productive Simpson clonality was computed per sample as the square root of Simpson's diversity index over productive rearrangements. TCRdb re-hosts the immuneACCESS table, in-frame sequences only. Its copies lack some clones; in the studies checked, an unresolved V gene accounts for under half of them, and the cause for the rest is not known. The DNA gave D and trimming, while V, J and clone size come from that table. This sample gives approximately 250,000 clones in total; roughly 84% of them show up just once. The ten largest clones capture over 8.5% of the sample.

The CDR3 covers 15 residues, taking in both the cysteine and the phenylalanine. The sequence is cut down to CDR3 DNA, 45 bases in frame from base 1. V is cut back by 3 bases and J by 0 bases, with 5 bases in the junction unmatched. CDR1 and CDR2 are read off the germline V gene as MGHDK and SYGVNS. Each collaborating institution followed its own protocols to collect whole blood in K2EDTA tubes. Collaborator samples were shipped for TCRbeta analysis as frozen whole blood, isolated PBMCs, or DNA extracted from either sample type. General conclusions and limits of the study: Clinical and demographic metadata were provided uncurated, with the amount varying by source and participant.

Sequenced input: peripheral blood. This TCR was sampled from a human donor in a cohort sampled during active COVID-19. This chain joins TRBV25-1 to TRBJ2-7; 7 central nucleotides agree with TRBD2. The DNA reads TGTGCCAGCAGTGACGTTGGGAGGGCCTCCTACGAGCAGTACTTC. This translates into CASSDVGRASYEQYF.